This TCR beta chain was captured by sequencing in a study of T cell changes during pregnancy in multiple sclerosis. The V gene end was trimmed by 4 bases and the J gene end by 4 bases; junction bases not matched to a gene: 6. CDR1 and CDR2 from the germline V gene are LGHNA and YNFKEQ. The CDR3 loop spans 16 amino acids. Profiled with immunoSEQ multiplex PCR; TCRdb holds only in-frame clones, not every one. The table includes over 35,000 clones, 87% detected once. The material was CD4+ T cells from peripheral blood mononuclear cells, obtained after pregnancy. The J gene is TRBJ2-1, the V gene TRBV4-2; 11 nucleotides line up with TRBD2. The TCR sequence derives from a female donor with multiple sclerosis, enrolled in a pregnancy study. The CDR3 spells CASSLVTSGVYNEQFF. In DNA form, the CDR3 reads TGTGCCAGCAGCCTTGTGACTAGCGGGGTTTACAATGAGCAGTTCTTC.